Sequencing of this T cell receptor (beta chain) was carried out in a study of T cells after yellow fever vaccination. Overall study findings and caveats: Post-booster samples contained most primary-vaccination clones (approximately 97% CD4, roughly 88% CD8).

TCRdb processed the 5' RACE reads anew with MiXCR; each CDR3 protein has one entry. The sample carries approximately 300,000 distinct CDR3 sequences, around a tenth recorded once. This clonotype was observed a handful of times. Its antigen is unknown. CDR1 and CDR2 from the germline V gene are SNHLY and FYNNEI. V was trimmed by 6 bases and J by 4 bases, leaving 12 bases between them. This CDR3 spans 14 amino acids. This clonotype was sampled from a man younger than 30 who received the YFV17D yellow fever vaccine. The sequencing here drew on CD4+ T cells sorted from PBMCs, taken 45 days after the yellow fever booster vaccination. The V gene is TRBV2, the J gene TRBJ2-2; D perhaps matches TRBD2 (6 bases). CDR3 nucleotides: TGTGCCAGCAGGTCGGCGGGACTCACCGGGGAGCTGTTTTTT. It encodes CASRSAGLTGELFF.